Following are 6 T cell receptor beta chains from one sample sequenced in a study of cytomegalovirus exposure and HLA in healthy donors. PCR used 60 Vbeta primers and 13 Jbeta primers. TCRdb keeps only in-frame clones here, not all; method: immunoSEQ multiplex PCR. This sample has tens of thousands of clones; roughly two thirds occur once, and the top ten carry roughly 15%. The specimen was PBMCs. Receptors were obtained from a woman aged 40 to 50 in good health and CMV-seropositive.

The chain combines TRBV7-9 with TRBJ2-7, with 10 nucleotides matching TRBD2. CDR3 length: 15 residues. CDR1 and CDR2 from the germline V gene are SEHNR and FQNEAQ (reference sequence). The V segment lost 5 bases and the J segment 3 bases; nucleotides outside the gene matches: 7. For the CDR3, the DNA is TGTGCCAGCAGCCAAGGACTAGCGGCCAGCTACGAGCAGTACTTC. It encodes CASSQGLAASYEQYF.

The V call is TRBV18, the J call TRBJ2-5, with TRBD2 matching 14 bases. V lost 6 bases and J lost 3; bases outside the gene matches: 0. Germline-derived CDR1 and CDR2 are KGHSH and LQKENI. The CDR3 extends over 14 amino acids. CDR3 amino acids: CASSGLAGEETQYF. As DNA, the CDR3 is TGTGCCAGCTCGGGACTAGCGGGGGAAGAGACCCAGTACTTC.

The V and J genes are TRBV10-3 and TRBJ1-1, with 12 bases that match TRBD1. Germline V gives CDR1 ENHRY, CDR2 SYGVKD. The CDR3 runs 15 residues. Germline trimming cut 9 bases from V and 5 bases from J; bases unmatched to any gene: 10. The CDR3 reads CAISPGQGAGTEAFF. In DNA, the CDR3 is TGTGCCATATCGCCGGGACAGGGGGCGGGGACTGAAGCTTTCTTT.

This clone has only a few counts. The chain employs TRBV29-1 and TRBJ1-1; TRBD1 is a possible D gene (5 bases). CDR3 length equals 13 residues. Germline values: CDR1 SQVTM, CDR2 ANQGSEA. Deletions cut 0 bases from V and 4 bases from J, with 9 bases between. The CDR3 DNA reads TGCAGCGTTGAAGAGGGGGGACGCACTGAAGCTTTCTTT. It yields the protein CSVEEGGRTEAFF.

The rearrangement links TRBV5-8 to TRBJ2-7; D uncertain. Germline values: CDR1 SGHTS, CDR2 YDEGEE. The V end was cut by 2 bases, the J end by 0 bases, with 3 bases between. This CDR3 is 12 amino acids long. As DNA, the CDR3 is TGTGCCAGCAGCTTTCTCTCCTACGAGCAGTACTTC. It codes for CASSFLSYEQYF.

In DNA, the CDR3 is TGCAGCGTTGACCTTCTGGGCCAGGAGACCCAGTACTTC. It translates to CSVDLLGQETQYF. The chain has TRBV29-1 and TRBJ2-5; D gene unclear. The length of the CDR3 is 13 residues. V was pared by 3 bases and J by 5 bases, with 13 bases between. Germline V gene data show CDR1 as SQVTM and CDR2 as ANQGSEA.